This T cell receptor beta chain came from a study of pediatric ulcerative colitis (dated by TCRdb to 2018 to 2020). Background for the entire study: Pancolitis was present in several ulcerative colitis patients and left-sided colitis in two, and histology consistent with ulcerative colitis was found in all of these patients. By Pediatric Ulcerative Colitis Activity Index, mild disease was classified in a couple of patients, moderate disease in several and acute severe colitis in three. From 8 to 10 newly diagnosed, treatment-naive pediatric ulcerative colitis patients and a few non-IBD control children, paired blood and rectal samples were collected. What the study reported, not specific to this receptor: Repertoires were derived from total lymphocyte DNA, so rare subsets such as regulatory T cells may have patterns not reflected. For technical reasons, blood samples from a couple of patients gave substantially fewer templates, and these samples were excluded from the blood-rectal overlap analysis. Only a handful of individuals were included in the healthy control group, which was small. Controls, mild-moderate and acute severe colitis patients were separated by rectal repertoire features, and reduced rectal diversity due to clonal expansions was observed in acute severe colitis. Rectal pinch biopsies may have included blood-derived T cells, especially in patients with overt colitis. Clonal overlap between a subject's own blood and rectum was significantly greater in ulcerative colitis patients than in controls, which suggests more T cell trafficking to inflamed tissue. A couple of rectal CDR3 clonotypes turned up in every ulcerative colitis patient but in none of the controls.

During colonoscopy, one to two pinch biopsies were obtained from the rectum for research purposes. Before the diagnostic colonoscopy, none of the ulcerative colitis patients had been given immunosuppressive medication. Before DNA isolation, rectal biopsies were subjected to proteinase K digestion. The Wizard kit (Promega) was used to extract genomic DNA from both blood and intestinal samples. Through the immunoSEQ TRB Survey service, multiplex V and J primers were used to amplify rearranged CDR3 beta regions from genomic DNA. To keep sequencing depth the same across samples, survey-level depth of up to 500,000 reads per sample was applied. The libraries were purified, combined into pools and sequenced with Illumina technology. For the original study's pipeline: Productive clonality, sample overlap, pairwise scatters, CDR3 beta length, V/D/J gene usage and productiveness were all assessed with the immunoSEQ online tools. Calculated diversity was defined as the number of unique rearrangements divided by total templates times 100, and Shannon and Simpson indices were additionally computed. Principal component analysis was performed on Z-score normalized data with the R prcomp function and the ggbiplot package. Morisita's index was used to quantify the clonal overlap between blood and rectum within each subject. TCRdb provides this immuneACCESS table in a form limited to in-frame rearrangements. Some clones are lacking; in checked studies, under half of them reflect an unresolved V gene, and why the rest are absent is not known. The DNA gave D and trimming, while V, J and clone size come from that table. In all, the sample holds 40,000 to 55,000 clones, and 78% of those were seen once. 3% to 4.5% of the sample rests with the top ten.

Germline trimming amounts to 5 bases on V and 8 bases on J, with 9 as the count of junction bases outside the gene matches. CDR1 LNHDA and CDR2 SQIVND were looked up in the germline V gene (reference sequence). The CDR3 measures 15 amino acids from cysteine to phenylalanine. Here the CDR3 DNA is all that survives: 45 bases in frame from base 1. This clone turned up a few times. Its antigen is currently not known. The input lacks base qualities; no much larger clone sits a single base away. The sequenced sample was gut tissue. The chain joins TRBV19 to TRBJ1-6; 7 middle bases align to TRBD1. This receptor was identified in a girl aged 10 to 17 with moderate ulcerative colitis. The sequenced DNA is TGTGCCAGTAGTGTAAGGACAGGTAGACATTCACCCCTCCACTTT. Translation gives CASSVRTGRHSPLHF.